This T cell receptor beta chain was sequenced for a study of T cell changes during pregnancy in multiple sclerosis. The CDR3 extends over 14 amino acids. Per germline, CDR1 GTSNPN and CDR2 SVGIG (reference sequence). V was pared by 3 bases and J by 0 bases, with 9 bases between. Assay: immunoSEQ multiplex PCR; the TCRdb copy retains only in-frame clones and omits some. The repertoire consists of under 30,000 clones, with approximately 89% occurring once and the leading ten covering more than 6.5%. The chain combines TRBV30 with TRBJ1-5; D gene unclear. The clonotype comes from a female donor with multiple sclerosis, enrolled in a pregnancy study. The material sequenced was CD8+ T cells from peripheral blood mononuclear cells, taken after pregnancy. The DNA of the CDR3 is TGTGCCTGGAGCCCCAGTGATAGCAATCAGCCCCAGCATTTT. It encodes CAWSPSDSNQPQHF.